This T cell receptor beta chain was recovered during a study of human T cells and chemical hapten exposure. CDR1 is LGHDT, CDR2 YNNKEL, per germline (reference sequence). Trimming took off 4 bases at V and 3 bases at J, with 10 bases between the two ends. This CDR3 has 13 amino acids. TCRdb redid the calling of the RACE reads with MiXCR, one entry per CDR3 protein. This table has some 250,000 distinct CDR3 sequences, around 7.7% appearing once. Described time point: pre-sensitization, week 0. As to treatment: therapeutic diphenylcyclopropenone sensitization with weekly scalp DPC. This clonotype appeared a single time.

The sequenced sample was whole blood, obtained in connection with sensitization to the hapten diphenylcyclopropenone (DPC). The origin of this receptor is a man aged 18-30 years with alopecia areata. Some clones in this sample may be carry-over from other donors' samples. V and J are TRBV3-1 and TRBJ2-7; the D is unclear. In DNA, the CDR3 is TGTGCCAGCAGCCTCCAGACTTTCTACGAGCAGTACTTC. It encodes CASSLQTFYEQYF.